This T cell receptor (beta chain) was identified during a study of T cell responses to AZD1222 COVID-19 vaccine. Study-wide findings and caveats: Among spike-specific TCRs, nearly half reportedly target unmutated variant regions. Among those given AZD1222, only five or six were seropositive at baseline. Along spike, vaccine-associated CD4 TCRs were found throughout, with dominance at 160-218 and 743-854.

Second doses at about 4 or about 12 weeks were pooled. Method: immunoSEQ multiplex PCR; TCRdb's copy keeps in-frame clones and lacks some. The sample contains roughly 110,000 clones, around nine tenths of which appear only once. Germline V gene data show CDR1 as SGHAT and CDR2 as FQNNGV. Trimming took off 0 bases at V and 3 bases at J, with 6 bases between the two ends. This CDR3 has 13 residues. With regard to this clone: Its cognate antigen is unknown.

The rearrangement links TRBV11-2 to TRBJ2-7; no reliable D call. The specimen comprised peripheral blood, sampled 28 days after the second AZD1222 dose. The TCR comes from an adult who received the AZD1222 COVID-19 vaccine. This CDR3 reads CASSLEHRYEQYF. The DNA for the CDR3 is TGTGCCAGCAGCTTAGAACACCGCTACGAGCAGTACTTC.